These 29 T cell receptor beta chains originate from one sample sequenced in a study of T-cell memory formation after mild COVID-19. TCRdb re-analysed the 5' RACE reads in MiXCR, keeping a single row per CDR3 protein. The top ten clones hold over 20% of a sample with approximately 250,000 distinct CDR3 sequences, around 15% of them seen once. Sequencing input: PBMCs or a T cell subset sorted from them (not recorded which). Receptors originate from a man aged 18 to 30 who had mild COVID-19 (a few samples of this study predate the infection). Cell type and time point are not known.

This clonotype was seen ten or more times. CDR3 sequence reads: CATSRGQSYNEQFF. The CDR3 nucleotides are TGTGCCACCAGTCGGGGACAATCCTACAATGAGCAGTTCTTC. The chain carries TRBV24-1 and TRBJ2-1, with a possible D match to TRBD1 (6 bases). The CDR3 contains 14 residues. V was pared by 6 bases and J by 1 base, with 9 bases between. Germline CDR1 is KGHDR and CDR2 is SFDVKD.

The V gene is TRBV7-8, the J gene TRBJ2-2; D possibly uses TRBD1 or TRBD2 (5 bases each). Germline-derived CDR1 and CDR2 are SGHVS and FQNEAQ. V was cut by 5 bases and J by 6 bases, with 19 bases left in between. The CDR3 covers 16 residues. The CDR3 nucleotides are TGTGCCAGCAGCGAGACTGGGACGGCCGGGGCCGGGGAGCTGTTTTTT. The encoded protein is CASSETGTAGAGELFF.

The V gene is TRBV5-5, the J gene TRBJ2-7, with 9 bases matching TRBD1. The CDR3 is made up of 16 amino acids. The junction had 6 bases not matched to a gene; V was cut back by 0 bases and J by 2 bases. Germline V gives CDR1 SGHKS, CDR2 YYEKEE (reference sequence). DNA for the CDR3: TGTGCCAGCAGCTTGGTCGGGACAGGGCATGCCTACGAGCAGTACGTC. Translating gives CASSLVGTGHAYEQYV.

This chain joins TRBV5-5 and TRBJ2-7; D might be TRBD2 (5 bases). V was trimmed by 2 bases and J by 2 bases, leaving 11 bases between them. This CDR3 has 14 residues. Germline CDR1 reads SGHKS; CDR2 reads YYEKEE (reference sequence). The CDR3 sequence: CASSFSGDPYEQYF. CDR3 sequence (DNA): TGTGCCAGCAGCTTCAGCGGCGACCCCTACGAGCAGTACTTC.

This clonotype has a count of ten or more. The CDR3 nucleotides are TGTGCCACTACCATCGATAGGGATCAAGAGACCCAGTACTTC. This gives the protein CATTIDRDQETQYF. The rearrangement links TRBV6-2 or TRBV6-3 to TRBJ2-5; D not certain. Between the trimmed V and J ends, which lost 10 bases and 2 bases, there was a span of 17 bases. The CDR3 covers 14 residues. CDR1 is MNHEY and CDR2 is SVGEGT in the germline V gene.

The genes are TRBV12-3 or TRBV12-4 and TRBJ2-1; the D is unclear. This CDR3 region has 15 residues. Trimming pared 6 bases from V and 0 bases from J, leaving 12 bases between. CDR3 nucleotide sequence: TGTGCCAGCAGAGAGGAGATCAGCTCCTACAATGAGCAGTTCTTC. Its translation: CASREEISSYNEQFF.

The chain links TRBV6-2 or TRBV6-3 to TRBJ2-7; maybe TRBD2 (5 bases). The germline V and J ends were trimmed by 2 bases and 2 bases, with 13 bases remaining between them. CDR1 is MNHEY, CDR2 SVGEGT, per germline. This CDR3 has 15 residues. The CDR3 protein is CASSYAGITPYEQYV. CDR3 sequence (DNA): TGTGCCAGCAGTTACGCGGGTATTACCCCCTACGAGCAGTACGTC.

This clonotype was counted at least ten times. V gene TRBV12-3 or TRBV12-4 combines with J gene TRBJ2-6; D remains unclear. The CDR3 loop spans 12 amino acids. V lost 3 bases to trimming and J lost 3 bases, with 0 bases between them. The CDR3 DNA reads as TGTGCCAGCAGTTTTGGGGCCAACGTCCTGACTTTC. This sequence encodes CASSFGANVLTF.

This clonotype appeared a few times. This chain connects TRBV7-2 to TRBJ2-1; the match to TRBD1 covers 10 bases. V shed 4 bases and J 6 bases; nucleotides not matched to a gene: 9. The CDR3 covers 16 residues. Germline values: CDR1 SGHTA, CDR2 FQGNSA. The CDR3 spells CASSSRGGQGFNEQFF. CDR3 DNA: TGTGCCAGCAGCTCCCGGGGGGGACAGGGGTTCAATGAGCAGTTCTTC.

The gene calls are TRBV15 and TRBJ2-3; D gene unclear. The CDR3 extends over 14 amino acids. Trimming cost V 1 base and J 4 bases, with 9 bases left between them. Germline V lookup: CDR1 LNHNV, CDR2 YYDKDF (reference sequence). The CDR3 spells CATSRVMMADTQYF. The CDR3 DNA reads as TGTGCCACCAGCAGAGTTATGATGGCAGATACGCAGTATTTT. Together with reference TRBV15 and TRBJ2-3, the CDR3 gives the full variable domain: DAMVIQNPRYQVTQFGKPVTLSCSQTLNHNVMYWYQQKSSQAPKLLFHYYDKDFNNEADTPDNFQSRRPNTSFCFLDIRSPGLGDTAMYLCATSRVMMADTQYFGPGTRLTVL.

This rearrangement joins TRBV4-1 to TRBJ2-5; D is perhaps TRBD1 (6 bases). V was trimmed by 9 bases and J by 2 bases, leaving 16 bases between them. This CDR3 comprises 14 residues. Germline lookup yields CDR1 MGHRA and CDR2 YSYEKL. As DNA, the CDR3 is TGCGCCAGTTCAGTGGGGGCGGAACAAGAGACCCAGTACTTC. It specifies CASSVGAEQETQYF.

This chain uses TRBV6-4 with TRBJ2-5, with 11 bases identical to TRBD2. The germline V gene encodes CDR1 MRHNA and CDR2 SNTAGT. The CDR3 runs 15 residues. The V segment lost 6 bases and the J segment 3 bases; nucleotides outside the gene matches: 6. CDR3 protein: CASSLTSGGKETQYF. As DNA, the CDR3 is TGTGCCAGCAGCCTAACTAGCGGGGGAAAAGAGACCCAGTACTTC.

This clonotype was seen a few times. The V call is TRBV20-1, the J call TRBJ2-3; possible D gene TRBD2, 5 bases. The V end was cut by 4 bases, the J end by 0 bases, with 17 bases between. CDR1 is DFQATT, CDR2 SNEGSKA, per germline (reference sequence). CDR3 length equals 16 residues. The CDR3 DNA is TGCAGTGCTAACGGTGCCGGGGAATCTAGCACAGATACGCAGTATTTT. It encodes CSANGAGESSTDTQYF.

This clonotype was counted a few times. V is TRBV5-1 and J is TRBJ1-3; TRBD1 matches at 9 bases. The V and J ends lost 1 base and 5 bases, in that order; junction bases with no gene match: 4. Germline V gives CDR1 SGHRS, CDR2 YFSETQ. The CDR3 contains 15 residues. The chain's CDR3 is CASSLPDRGRNTIYF. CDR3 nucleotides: TGCGCCAGCAGCTTGCCCGACAGGGGGAGAAACACCATATATTTT.

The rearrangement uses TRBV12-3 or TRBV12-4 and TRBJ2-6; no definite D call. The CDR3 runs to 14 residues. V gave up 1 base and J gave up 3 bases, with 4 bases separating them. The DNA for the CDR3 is TGTGCCAGCAGTTTAGGGGTTGGGGCCAACGTCCTGACTTTC. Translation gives CASSLGVGANVLTF.

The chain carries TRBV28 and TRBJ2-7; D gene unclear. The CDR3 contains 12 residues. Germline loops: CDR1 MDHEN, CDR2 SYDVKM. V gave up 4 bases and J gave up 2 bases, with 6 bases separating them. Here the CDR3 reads CASSSPTYEQYV. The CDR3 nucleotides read TGTGCCAGCAGTTCCCCCACCTACGAGCAGTACGTC.

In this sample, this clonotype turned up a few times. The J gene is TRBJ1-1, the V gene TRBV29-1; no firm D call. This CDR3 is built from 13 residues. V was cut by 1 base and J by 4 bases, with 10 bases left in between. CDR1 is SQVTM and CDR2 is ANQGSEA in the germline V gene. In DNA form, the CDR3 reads TGCAGCGTTGAAGTAGGCTTGGGCACTGAAGCTTTCTTT. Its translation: CSVEVGLGTEAFF.

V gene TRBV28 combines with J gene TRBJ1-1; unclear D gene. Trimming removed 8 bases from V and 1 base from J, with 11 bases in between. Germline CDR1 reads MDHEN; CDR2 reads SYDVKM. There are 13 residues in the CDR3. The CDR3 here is CASSQRRNTEAFF. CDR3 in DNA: TGTGCCAGCTCTCAAAGGAGGAACACTGAAGCTTTCTTT.

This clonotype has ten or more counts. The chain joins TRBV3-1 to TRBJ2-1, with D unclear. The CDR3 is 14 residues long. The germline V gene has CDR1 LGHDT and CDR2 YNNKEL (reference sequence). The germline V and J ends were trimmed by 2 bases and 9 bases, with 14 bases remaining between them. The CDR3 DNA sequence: TGTGCCAGCAGCCAATCTGGCCTAACAGTTGAGCAGTTCTTC. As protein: CASSQSGLTVEQFF.

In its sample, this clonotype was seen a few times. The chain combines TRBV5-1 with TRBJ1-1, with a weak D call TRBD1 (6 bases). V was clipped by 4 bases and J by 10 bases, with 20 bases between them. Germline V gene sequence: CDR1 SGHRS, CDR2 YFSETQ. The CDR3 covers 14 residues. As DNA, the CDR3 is TGCGCCAGCAGCCAGCTATGGACAGTCCCCGGAGCTTTCTTT. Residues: CASSQLWTVPGAFF.

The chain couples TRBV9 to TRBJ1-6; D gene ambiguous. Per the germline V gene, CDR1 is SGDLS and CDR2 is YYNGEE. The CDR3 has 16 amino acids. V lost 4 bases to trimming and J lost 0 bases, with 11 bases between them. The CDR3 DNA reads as TGTGCCAGCAGCCCTTCGGGGAGCTCCTATAATTCACCCCTCCACTTT. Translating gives CASSPSGSSYNSPLHF. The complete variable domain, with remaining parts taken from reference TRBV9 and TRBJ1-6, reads DSGVTQTPKHLITATGQRVTLRCSPRSGDLSVYWYQQSLDQGLQFLIQYYNGEERAKGNILERFSAQQFPDLHSELNLSSLELGDSALYFCASSPSGSSYNSPLHFGNGTRLTVT.

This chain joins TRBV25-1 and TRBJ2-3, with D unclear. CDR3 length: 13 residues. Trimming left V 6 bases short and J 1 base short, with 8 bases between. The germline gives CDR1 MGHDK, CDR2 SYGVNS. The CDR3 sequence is CASRERRTDTQYF. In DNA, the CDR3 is TGTGCCAGCAGAGAGAGACGCACAGATACGCAGTATTTT. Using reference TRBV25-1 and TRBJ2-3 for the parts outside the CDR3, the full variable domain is EADIYQTPRYLVIGTGKKITLECSQTMGHDKMYWYQQDPGMELHLIHYSYGVNSTEKGDLSSESTVSRIRTEHFPLTLESARPSHTSQYLCASRERRTDTQYFGPGTRLTVL.

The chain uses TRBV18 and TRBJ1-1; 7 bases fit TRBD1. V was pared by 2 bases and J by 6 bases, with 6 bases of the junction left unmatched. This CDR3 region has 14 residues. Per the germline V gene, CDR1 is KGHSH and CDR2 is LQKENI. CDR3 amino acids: CASSPAGTAAEAFF. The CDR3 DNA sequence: TGTGCCAGCTCACCAGCCGGGACAGCTGCTGAAGCTTTCTTT.

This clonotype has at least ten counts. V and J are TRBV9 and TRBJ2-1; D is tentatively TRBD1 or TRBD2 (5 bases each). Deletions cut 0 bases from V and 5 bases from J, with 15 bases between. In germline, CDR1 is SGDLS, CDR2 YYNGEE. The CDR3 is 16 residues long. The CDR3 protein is CASSVGALEGHNEQFF. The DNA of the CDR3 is TGTGCCAGCAGCGTAGGAGCCCTAGAGGGACACAATGAGCAGTTCTTC.

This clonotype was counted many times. The CDR3 bases are TGTGCCAGCAGCTTGGCCCGGGACACCTACGAGCAGTACGTC. Protein product: CASSLARDTYEQYV. The chain carries TRBV5-4 and TRBJ2-7; perhaps TRBD1 as D (6 bases). The CDR3 length is 14 residues. V shed 0 bases and J shed 2 bases, with 9 bases lying between them. Germline-derived CDR1 and CDR2 are SGHNT and YYREEE (reference sequence).

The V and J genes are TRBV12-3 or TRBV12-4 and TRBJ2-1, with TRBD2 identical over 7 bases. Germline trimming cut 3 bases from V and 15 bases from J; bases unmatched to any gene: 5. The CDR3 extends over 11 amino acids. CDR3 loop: CASSLGGISFF. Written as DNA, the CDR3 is TGTGCCAGCAGTTTGGGAGGGATTTCGTTCTTC.

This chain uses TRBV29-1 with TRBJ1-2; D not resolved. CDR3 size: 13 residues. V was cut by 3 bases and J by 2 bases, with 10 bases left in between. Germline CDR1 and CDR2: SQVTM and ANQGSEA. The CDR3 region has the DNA TGCAGCGTTGACTTGGACGGGAACTATGGCTACACCTTC. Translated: CSVDLDGNYGYTF.

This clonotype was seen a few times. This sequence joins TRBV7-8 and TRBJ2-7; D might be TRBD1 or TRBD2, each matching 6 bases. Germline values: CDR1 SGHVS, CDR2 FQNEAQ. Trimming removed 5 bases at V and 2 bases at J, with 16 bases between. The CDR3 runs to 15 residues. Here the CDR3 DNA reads TGTGCCAGCAGCCGACTAGGGGGAACCACCTACGAGCAGTACGTC. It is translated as CASSRLGGTTYEQYV.

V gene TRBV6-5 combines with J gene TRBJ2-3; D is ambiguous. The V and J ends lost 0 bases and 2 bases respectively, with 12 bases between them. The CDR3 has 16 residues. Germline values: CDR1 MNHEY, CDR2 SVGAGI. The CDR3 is CASSYSEYTNTDTQYF. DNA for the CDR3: TGTGCCAGCAGTTACTCGGAGTACACGAACACAGATACGCAGTATTTT.